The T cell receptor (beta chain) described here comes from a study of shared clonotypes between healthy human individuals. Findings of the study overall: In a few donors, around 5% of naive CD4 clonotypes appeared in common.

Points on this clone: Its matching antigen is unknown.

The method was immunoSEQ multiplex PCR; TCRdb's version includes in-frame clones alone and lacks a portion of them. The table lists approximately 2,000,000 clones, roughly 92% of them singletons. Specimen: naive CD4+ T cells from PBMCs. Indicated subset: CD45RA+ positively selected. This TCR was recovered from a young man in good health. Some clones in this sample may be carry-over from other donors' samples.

CDR3 DNA: TGTGCCAGCTCACCACAGGATTCTGGTCAGCCCCAGCATTTT. Protein: CASSPQDSGQPQHF. The rearrangement uses TRBV18 and TRBJ1-5; D is uncertain. CDR3 length: 14 amino acids. Germline CDR1 reads KGHSH; CDR2 reads LQKENI. The V and J ends lost 1 base and 6 bases respectively, with 10 bases between them.